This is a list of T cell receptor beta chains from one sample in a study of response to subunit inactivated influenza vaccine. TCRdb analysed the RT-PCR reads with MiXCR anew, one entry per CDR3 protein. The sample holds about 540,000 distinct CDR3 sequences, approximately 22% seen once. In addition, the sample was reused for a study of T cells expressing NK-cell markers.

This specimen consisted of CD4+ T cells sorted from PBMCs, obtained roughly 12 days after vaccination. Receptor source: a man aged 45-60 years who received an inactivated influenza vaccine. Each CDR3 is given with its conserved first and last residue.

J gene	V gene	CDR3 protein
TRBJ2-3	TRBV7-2	CASSLSSTTDTQYF
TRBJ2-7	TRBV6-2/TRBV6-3	CASSYSPGQGTYEQYF
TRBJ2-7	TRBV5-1	CASSLFIRQGVRNEQYF
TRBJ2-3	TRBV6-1	CASRLSRDSNTQYF
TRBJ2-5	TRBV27	CASSLSQGFETQYF
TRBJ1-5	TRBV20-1	CSALKGASNQPQHF
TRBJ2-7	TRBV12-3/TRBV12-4	CASRGLAGNYEQYF
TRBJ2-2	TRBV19	CASSMLAGGATGELFF
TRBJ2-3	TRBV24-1	CATSDPSGGGTDTQYF
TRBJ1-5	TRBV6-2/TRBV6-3	CASSMGARDQPQHF
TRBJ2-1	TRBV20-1	CSARVGVRVPYNEQFF
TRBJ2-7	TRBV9	CASSPRQSSYEQYF
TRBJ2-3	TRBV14	CASSPWGSGADTQYF
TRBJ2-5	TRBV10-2	CASRRGRGPQETQYF
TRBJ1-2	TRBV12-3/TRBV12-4	CASSFRDNYGYTF
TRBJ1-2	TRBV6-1	CASSPRGSNYGYTF
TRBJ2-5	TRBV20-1	CSASLAGGPETQYF
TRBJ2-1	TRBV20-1	CSARRGPSLDEQFF
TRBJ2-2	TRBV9	CASSVQGRDTGELFF
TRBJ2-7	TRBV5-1	CASSSGDRLGIGEQYF
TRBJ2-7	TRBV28	CASRTGVRYEQYF
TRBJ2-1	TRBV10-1	CASSALRYNEQFF
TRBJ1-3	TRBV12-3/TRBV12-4	CASSFGVSGNTIYF
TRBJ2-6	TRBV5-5	CASSSDGTRGANVLTF
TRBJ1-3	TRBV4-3	CASSRRYTSGNTIYF
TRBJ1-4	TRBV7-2	CASSLVVTTGVGEKLFF
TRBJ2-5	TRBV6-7	CASRPLPQYF
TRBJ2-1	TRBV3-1	CASSQAIGHNEQFF
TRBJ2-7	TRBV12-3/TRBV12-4	CASSLTSGGAYEQYF
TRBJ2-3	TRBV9	CASSVARGRAGGGTDTQYF
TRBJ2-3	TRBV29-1	CSVAARATDTQYF
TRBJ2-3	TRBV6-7	CASSYAKLAGNTDTQYF
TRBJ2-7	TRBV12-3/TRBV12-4	CASRTSGWAREQYF
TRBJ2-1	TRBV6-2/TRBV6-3	CASSRPSGRALGDNEQFF
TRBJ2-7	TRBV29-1	CSVGLSGYEQYF
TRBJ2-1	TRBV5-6	CASSPGQVFYNEQFF
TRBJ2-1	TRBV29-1	CSAKTSGSYEQFF
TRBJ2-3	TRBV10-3	CAISESYEERYVADTQYF
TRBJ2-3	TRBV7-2	CASRKTTDTQYF
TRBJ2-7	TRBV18	CASSPGSVYEQYF
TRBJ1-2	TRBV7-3	CASSESGTAKGYTF
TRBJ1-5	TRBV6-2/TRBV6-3	CASSYGTAGNQPQHF
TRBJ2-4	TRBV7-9	CASSHTSGVAKNIQYF
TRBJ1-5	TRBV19	CASSPRTSNQPQHF
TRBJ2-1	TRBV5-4	CASRAPGLAGVHNEQFF
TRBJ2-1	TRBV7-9	CASSTGLLNEQFF
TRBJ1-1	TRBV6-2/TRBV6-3	CASSYGKGAANTEAFF
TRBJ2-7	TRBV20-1	CSATPGQLIYEQYF
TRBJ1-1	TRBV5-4	CASSDGTGMGTEAFF
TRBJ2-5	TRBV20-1	CSARDPLAGSQETQYF
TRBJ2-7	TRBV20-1	CSASGSTSGSSYEQYF
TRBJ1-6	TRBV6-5	CASSYYRAHGTTNSPLHF
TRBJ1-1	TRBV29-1	CSVPGFVGTEAFF